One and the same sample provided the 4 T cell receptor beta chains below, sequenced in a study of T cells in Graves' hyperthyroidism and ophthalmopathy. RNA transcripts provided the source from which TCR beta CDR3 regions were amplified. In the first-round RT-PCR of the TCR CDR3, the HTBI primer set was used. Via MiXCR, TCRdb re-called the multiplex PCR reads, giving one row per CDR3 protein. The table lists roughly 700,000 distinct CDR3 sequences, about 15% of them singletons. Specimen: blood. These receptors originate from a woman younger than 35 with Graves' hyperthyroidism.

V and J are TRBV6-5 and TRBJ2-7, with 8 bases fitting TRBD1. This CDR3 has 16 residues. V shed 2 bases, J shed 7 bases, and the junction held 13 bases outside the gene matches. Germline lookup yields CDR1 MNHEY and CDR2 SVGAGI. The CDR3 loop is CASSYVQGAQGREQYF. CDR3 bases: TGTGCCAGCAGTTACGTCCAGGGGGCGCAGGGGCGTGAGCAGTACTTC.

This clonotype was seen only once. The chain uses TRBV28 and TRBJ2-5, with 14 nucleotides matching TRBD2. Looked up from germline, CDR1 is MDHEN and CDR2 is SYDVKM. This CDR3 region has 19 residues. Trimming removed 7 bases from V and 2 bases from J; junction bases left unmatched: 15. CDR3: CASTPPPGTSGSIQETQYF. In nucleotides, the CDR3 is TGTGCCAGCACCCCTCCCCCTGGGACTAGCGGGAGTATACAAGAGACCCAGTACTTC.

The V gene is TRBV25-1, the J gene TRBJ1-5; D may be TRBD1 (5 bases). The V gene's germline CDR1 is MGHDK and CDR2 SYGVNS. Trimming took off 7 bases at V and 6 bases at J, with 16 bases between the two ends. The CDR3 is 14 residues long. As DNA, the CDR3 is TGTGCCAGCAAGCAGCAGGGAGTTAGTCAGCCCCAGCATTTT. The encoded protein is CASKQQGVSQPQHF.

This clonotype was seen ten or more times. CDR3 residues: CASSPRLLSGELFF. The CDR3, as DNA: TGTGCCAGCAGTCCCCGCTTGCTCTCCGGGGAGCTGTTTTTT. The rearrangement uses TRBV28 and TRBJ2-2; D gene unclear. CDR1 is MDHEN and CDR2 is SYDVKM in the germline V gene. The CDR3 covers 14 residues. Trimming took off 5 bases at V and 6 bases at J, with 13 bases between the two ends.